This TCR beta chain was sequenced for a study of monozygotic twins with inflammatory bowel disease. Study results and limitations: The authors note that differing immunosuppressive treatments may have added variability to patient repertoires.

Germline CDR1 SQVTM, CDR2 ANQGSEA. There are 13 residues in the CDR3. Details on this clonotype: Its antigen is currently unknown.

Nested PCRs of approximately 17 and 9 cycles, two in total, were run on TCRalpha and TCRbeta cDNA. After re-calling the 5' RACE reads, TCRdb lists one entry per CDR3 protein, DNA absent. The listing records more than 350,000 distinct CDR3 sequences. Sequenced material: blood. This clonotype originated in a human donor with ulcerative colitis or Crohn's disease, or a healthy co-twin of an affected twin (not recorded which). The chain employs TRBV29-1 and TRBJ1-3. CDR3 region: CSAYRGSGNTIYF.